This passage covers 29 T cell receptor beta chains from one sample sequenced in a study of OX40 agonist ivuxolimab in advanced cancers. Library preparation employed the immunoSEQ multiplex PCR assay. TCRdb holds this immuneACCESS table with in-frame rearrangements only. Some clones are missing; in checked studies, unresolved V genes explain under half, and the rest has no known cause. In this sample the table shows 20,000 to 30,000 clones, around 78% of which occur a single time. The ten largest clones add up to around a sixth of the sample. The specimen was CD4+ or CD8+ T cells sorted from blood, collected in a trial of the OX40 agonist ivuxolimab. These receptors all stem from an adult with an advanced solid tumor such as melanoma, head and neck, liver or kidney cancer.

This clone was counted between two and nine times. The chain combines TRBV27 with TRBJ1-2; TRBD1 matches at 9 bases. This CDR3 is 15 amino acids long. From germline, CDR1 is MNHEY and CDR2 SMNVEV (reference sequence). V shed 2 bases and J 4 bases; nucleotides not matched to a gene: 5. The chain's CDR3 is CASSLEGTGTYGYTF. CDR3 in DNA: TGTGCCAGCAGTTTAGAAGGGACAGGGACCTATGGCTACACCTTC.

This clone appeared a single time. The chain couples TRBV6-5 to TRBJ2-7; D is ambiguous. The CDR3 totals 14 residues. Germline assignment: CDR1 MNHEY and CDR2 SVGAGI. V lost 0 bases to trimming and J lost 0 bases, with 6 bases between them. CDR3 in amino acids: CASSYSRYSYEQYF. As DNA, the CDR3 is TGTGCCAGCAGTTACTCTCGTTACTCCTACGAGCAGTACTTC.

The genes are TRBV6-5 and TRBJ1-2; no definite D call. The V gene's germline CDR1 is MNHEY and CDR2 SVGAGI. The CDR3 contains 13 residues. Deletions cut 2 bases from V and 2 bases from J, with 6 bases between. The CDR3 DNA sequence: TGTGCCAGCAGTTACGGGGAAAACTATGGCTACACCTTC. This sequence encodes CASSYGENYGYTF.

The sample holds one count of this clone. This chain links TRBV7-9 with TRBJ2-2, with D tentatively TRBD1 or TRBD2 (5 bases each). Germline CDR1 SEHNR, CDR2 FQNEAQ (reference sequence). V lost 8 bases to trimming and J lost 6 bases, with 16 bases between them. The CDR3 spans 14 residues. The CDR3: CASEVAGTAGELFF. The CDR3 region has the DNA TGTGCCAGCGAGGTGGCAGGGACGGCCGGGGAGCTGTTTTTT.

The chain links TRBV5-4 to TRBJ2-1, with 8 bases fitting TRBD1. Germline lookup yields CDR1 SGHNT and CDR2 YYREEE (reference sequence). CDR3 length: 16 amino acids. The J segment lost 5 bases and the V segment lost 5 bases, leaving 12 bases of the junction unmatched. The chain's CDR3 is CASSPTGGRPNNEQFF. The CDR3 nucleotides read TGTGCCAGCAGTCCCACAGGGGGGCGCCCGAACAATGAGCAGTTCTTC.

The rearrangement links TRBV2 to TRBJ1-1, with a possible D match to TRBD1 (6 bases). This CDR3 region has 13 residues. V was clipped by 7 bases and J by 1 base, with 10 bases between them. Per germline, CDR1 SNHLY and CDR2 FYNNEI. The CDR3 spells CASTRTENTEAFF. CDR3 nucleotides: TGTGCCAGCACCAGGACAGAGAACACTGAAGCTTTCTTT.

The CDR3 DNA sequence: TGTGCCAGCAGCCCCCCGGGACTTAATGAAAAACTGTTTTTT. The encoded protein is CASSPPGLNEKLFF. The chain uses TRBV7-9 and TRBJ1-4; D may be TRBD1 (5 bases). The germline gives CDR1 SEHNR, CDR2 FQNEAQ (reference sequence). With 5 bases removed from V and 4 bases from J, the gap between germline ends came to 11 bases. CDR3 length: 14 residues.

The chain has TRBV11-3 and TRBJ2-7; 10 bases fit TRBD2. CDR3 length: 18 amino acids. V trimming: 5 bases; J trimming: 0 bases; junction bases outside the gene matches: 13. Germline V lookup: CDR1 SGHNT, CDR2 YENEEA. This CDR3 reads CASSPPLSGGAFSYEQYF. CDR3 DNA sequence: TGTGCCAGCAGCCCCCCCCTGAGCGGGGGGGCGTTCTCCTACGAGCAGTACTTC.

This clone was seen only once. The CDR3 loop is CASSSAGGPLAYEQYF. The DNA for the CDR3 is TGTGCCAGCAGCTCCGCGGGAGGTCCTCTCGCCTACGAGCAGTACTTC. The chain joins TRBV11-2 to TRBJ2-7, with 8 bases lining up with TRBD2. The CDR3 consists of 16 residues. V was pared by 4 bases and J by 2 bases, with 10 bases of the junction left unmatched. Germline CDR1 reads SGHAT; CDR2 reads FQNNGV.

This clone was detected once. The rearrangement uses TRBV5-4 and TRBJ2-7; D might be TRBD1 (6 bases). The ends were cut back, 3 bases at V and 6 bases at J, with 10 bases in the middle. In germline, CDR1 is SGHNT, CDR2 YYREEE (reference sequence). CDR3 length: 12 amino acids. The CDR3 DNA reads as TGTGCCAGCAGCTCAAACAGGGCCGAGCAGTACTTC. Its protein product is CASSSNRAEQYF.

The chain couples TRBV7-9 to TRBJ2-1, with a tentative D call TRBD1 (5 bases). Germline lookup yields CDR1 SEHNR and CDR2 FQNEAQ (reference sequence). Deletions cut 4 bases from V and 4 bases from J, with 14 bases between. The CDR3 is 15 residues long. The CDR3 region is CASSSQGVSYNEQFF. The CDR3 DNA reads as TGTGCCAGCAGCTCTCAGGGTGTCTCGTACAATGAGCAGTTCTTC.

V usage is TRBV13 and J usage is TRBJ2-7; 10 bases are a match to TRBD2. Germline V lookup: CDR1 PRHDT, CDR2 FYEKMQ (reference sequence). CDR3 length equals 14 residues. The J segment lost 7 bases and the V segment lost 4 bases, leaving 7 bases of the junction unmatched. The CDR3 nucleotides are TGTGCCAGCAGCTCCCTACTAGCGGGGAAGGAGCAGTACTTC. The encoded protein is CASSSLLAGKEQYF.

V is TRBV7-9 and J is TRBJ2-7, with 7 bases fitting TRBD2. With 5 bases clipped from V and 5 bases from J, the junction kept 9 bases outside the gene matches. This CDR3 spans 14 amino acids. Germline CDR1 SEHNR, CDR2 FQNEAQ (reference sequence). The CDR3 is CASSPGGTNDEQYF. The CDR3 region has the DNA TGTGCCAGCAGCCCGGGTGGGACTAACGACGAGCAGTACTTC.

V and J are TRBV29-1 and TRBJ2-2; the D gene is possibly TRBD1 (7 bases). V was pared by 6 bases and J by 5 bases, with 10 bases between. The CDR3 extends over 12 amino acids. Germline V lookup: CDR1 SQVTM, CDR2 ANQGSEA. Here the CDR3 DNA reads TGCAGCGTCCAGGGGGGAACCGGGGAGCTGTTTTTT. Translated: CSVQGGTGELFF.

The CDR3 region is CASSPMVWVYEQYF. Written as DNA, the CDR3 is TGTGCCAGCAGCCCCATGGTATGGGTATACGAGCAGTACTTC. V is TRBV28 and J is TRBJ2-7, with unresolved D. With 6 bases removed from V and 4 bases from J, the gap between germline ends came to 16 bases. Germline V gives CDR1 MDHEN, CDR2 SYDVKM. CDR3 length equals 14 residues.

The chain is built from TRBV5-6 and TRBJ1-2; the D gene is possibly TRBD1 (5 bases). The CDR3 length is 13 residues. With 3 bases removed from V and 8 bases from J, the gap between germline ends came to 14 bases. Germline-derived CDR1 and CDR2 are SGHDT and YYEEEE. The CDR3 sequence is CASSSPGAWGYTF. The DNA for the CDR3 is TGTGCCAGCAGCTCGCCCGGGGCGTGGGGCTACACCTTC. Variable domain in full (rest from reference TRBV5-6 and TRBJ1-2): DAGVTQSPTHLIKTRGQQVTLRCSPKSGHDTVSWYQQALGQGPQFIFQYYEEEERQRGNFPDRFSGHQFPNYSSELNVNALLLGDSALYLCASSSPGAWGYTFGSGTRLTVV.

The chain combines TRBV11-3 with TRBJ1-1, with D unresolved. Deletions cut 5 bases from V and 7 bases from J, with 14 bases between. The CDR3 loop spans 13 amino acids. The germline CDR1 and CDR2 sequences are SGHNT and YENEEA. The CDR3 DNA reads as TGTGCCAGCAGCCCCGCGGCAAGCAATGAAGCTTTCTTT. Translated, it gives CASSPAASNEAFF.

This clone was observed a single time. The rearrangement joins TRBV19 to TRBJ1-5, with 8 positions matching TRBD1. The germline CDR1 and CDR2 sequences are LNHDA and SQIVND (reference sequence). With 3 bases clipped from V and 11 bases from J, the junction kept 9 bases outside the gene matches. There are 14 residues in the CDR3. This chain's CDR3 is CASSMDRADEAQHF. The CDR3 coding sequence is TGTGCCAGTAGTATGGACAGGGCGGACGAGGCCCAGCATTTT. Full variable domain (missing parts from reference TRBV19 and TRBJ1-5): DGGITQSPKYLFRKEGQNVTLSCEQNLNHDAMYWYRQDPGQGLRLIYYSQIVNDFQKGDIAEGYSVSREKKESFPLTVTSAQKNPTAFYLCASSMDRADEAQHFGDGTRLSIL.

This clone is labeled as medium-sized (0.01 to 0.1%). This chain connects TRBV11-3 to TRBJ2-1; 13 bases are a match to TRBD2. The CDR3 consists of 18 residues. Germline V lookup: CDR1 SGHNT, CDR2 YENEEA. V shed 3 bases and J 3 bases; nucleotides not matched to a gene: 8. CDR3 nucleotides: TGTGCCAGCAGCTTCACTAGCGGGGGGGCCTGGGGCTACAATGAGCAGTTCTTC. Its protein is CASSFTSGGAWGYNEQFF.

V is TRBV7-9 and J is TRBJ1-1; D may be TRBD1 (5 bases). This CDR3 is built from 14 residues. The germline V gene encodes CDR1 SEHNR and CDR2 FQNEAQ (reference sequence). V was clipped by 6 bases and J by 0 bases, with 11 bases between them. The CDR3 bases are TGTGCCAGCAGGGCCGGGGGTATGAACACTGAAGCTTTCTTT. Its translation: CASRAGGMNTEAFF.

CDR3 in amino acids: CASSLRVAGQETQYF. The CDR3 nucleotides read TGTGCCAGCAGCTTGCGGGTGGCGGGGCAAGAGACCCAGTACTTC. The rearrangement uses TRBV5-5 and TRBJ2-5, with D possibly matching TRBD2 (6 bases). CDR3 size: 15 residues. V was trimmed by 1 base and J by 2 bases, leaving 12 bases between them. Germline V lookup: CDR1 SGHKS, CDR2 YYEKEE (reference sequence).

The V and J genes are TRBV27 and TRBJ2-7; 11 bases are a match to TRBD2. J gave up 2 bases and V 3 bases, and 9 bases lay outside the gene matches. The CDR3 is 17 amino acids. Germline V lookup: CDR1 MNHEY, CDR2 SMNVEV (reference sequence). In DNA, the CDR3 is TGTGCCAGCAGTTTTGGGCTAGCGGGGGGTCCTCCCTACGAGCAGTACTTC. This encodes CASSFGLAGGPPYEQYF.

This clone was counted between two and nine times. The chain has TRBV7-8 and TRBJ2-7, with TRBD1 identical over 9 bases. V shed 5 bases and J 3 bases; nucleotides not matched to a gene: 5. The CDR3 contains 14 residues. The germline V gene encodes CDR1 SGHVS and CDR2 FQNEAQ. CDR3 nucleotide sequence: TGTGCCAGCAGCCCGCCGGGACAGGGCTACGAGCAGTACTTC. This gives the protein CASSPPGQGYEQYF. Full variable domain (missing parts from reference TRBV7-8 and TRBJ2-7): GAGVSQSPRYKVAKRGQDVALRCDPISGHVSLFWYQQALGQGPEFLTYFQNEAQLDKSGLPSDRFFAERPEGSVSTLKIQRTQQEDSAVYLCASSPPGQGYEQYFGPGTRLTVT.

V gene TRBV7-9 combines with J gene TRBJ2-2, with unresolved D. Trimming left V 7 bases short and J 7 bases short, with 16 bases between. The CDR3 is 14 residues long. Germline assignment: CDR1 SEHNR and CDR2 FQNEAQ (reference sequence). CDR3 sequence: CASTTSGPDGELFF. The CDR3, as DNA: TGTGCCAGCACTACGAGTGGCCCGGACGGGGAGCTGTTTTTT.

The chain carries TRBV10-3 and TRBJ2-7; 8 positions agree with TRBD2. The V and J ends lost 6 bases and 2 bases, in that order; junction bases with no gene match: 15. The CDR3 runs to 17 residues. Germline CDR1 reads ENHRY; CDR2 reads SYGVKD. CDR3 sequence reads: CAIRGRGISGGTYEQYF. The CDR3 region has the DNA TGTGCCATCAGGGGGCGGGGGATAAGCGGGGGAACCTACGAGCAGTACTTC.

The chain has TRBV9 and TRBJ2-7; D is uncertain. The germline V gene encodes CDR1 SGDLS and CDR2 YYNGEE. The CDR3 contains 13 residues. The germline V and J ends were trimmed by 3 bases and 0 bases, with 7 bases remaining between them. The CDR3 sequence is CASSADGSYEQYF. The CDR3 DNA reads TGTGCCAGCAGCGCGGACGGCTCCTACGAGCAGTACTTC.

The V and J genes are TRBV13 and TRBJ2-7; perhaps TRBD1 as D (5 bases). CDR3 size: 15 residues. Germline V gene data show CDR1 as PRHDT and CDR2 as FYEKMQ (reference sequence). Trimming pared 5 bases from V and 0 bases from J, leaving 14 bases between. The CDR3 here is CASSERTIHSYEQYF. CDR3 in DNA: TGTGCCAGCAGCGAGAGGACAATTCACTCCTACGAGCAGTACTTC.

V is TRBV5-4 and J is TRBJ1-6; maybe TRBD1 (5 bases). The length of the CDR3 is 15 residues. The germline V gene has CDR1 SGHNT and CDR2 YYREEE (reference sequence). V shed 0 bases and J shed 5 bases, with 9 bases lying between them. The DNA of the CDR3 is TGTGCCAGCAGCTTGGTGCAGGGCGATAATTCACCCCTCCACTTT. Translation gives CASSLVQGDNSPLHF.

The rearrangement joins TRBV9 to TRBJ2-1; 9 bases map to TRBD2. Germline V gene data show CDR1 as SGDLS and CDR2 as YYNGEE. The CDR3 length is 13 residues. Germline trimming cut 5 bases from V and 8 bases from J; bases unmatched to any gene: 5. CDR3 nucleotides: TGTGCCAGCAGTGCGGGGGGGGCGGATGAGCAGTTCTTC. Its translation is CASSAGGADEQFF.